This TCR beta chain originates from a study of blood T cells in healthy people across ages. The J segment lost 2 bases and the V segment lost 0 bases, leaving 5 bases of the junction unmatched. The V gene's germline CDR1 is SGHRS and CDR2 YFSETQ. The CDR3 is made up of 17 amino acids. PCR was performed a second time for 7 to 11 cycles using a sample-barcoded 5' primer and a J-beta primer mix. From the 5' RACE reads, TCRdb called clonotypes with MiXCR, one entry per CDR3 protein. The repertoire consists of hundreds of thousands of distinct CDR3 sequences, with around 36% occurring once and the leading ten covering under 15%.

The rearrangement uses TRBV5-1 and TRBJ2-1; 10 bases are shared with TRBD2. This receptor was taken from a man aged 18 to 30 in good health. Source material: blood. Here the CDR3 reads CASSLEPSGGPYNEQFF. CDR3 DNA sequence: TGCGCCAGCAGCTTGGAGCCTAGCGGGGGTCCCTACAATGAGCAGTTCTTC. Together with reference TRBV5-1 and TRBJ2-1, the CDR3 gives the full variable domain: KAGVTQTPRYLIKTRGQQVTLSCSPISGHRSVSWYQQTPGQGLQFLFEYFSETQRNKGNFPGRFSGRQFSNSRSEMNVSTLELGDSALYLCASSLEPSGGPYNEQFFGPGTRLTVL.